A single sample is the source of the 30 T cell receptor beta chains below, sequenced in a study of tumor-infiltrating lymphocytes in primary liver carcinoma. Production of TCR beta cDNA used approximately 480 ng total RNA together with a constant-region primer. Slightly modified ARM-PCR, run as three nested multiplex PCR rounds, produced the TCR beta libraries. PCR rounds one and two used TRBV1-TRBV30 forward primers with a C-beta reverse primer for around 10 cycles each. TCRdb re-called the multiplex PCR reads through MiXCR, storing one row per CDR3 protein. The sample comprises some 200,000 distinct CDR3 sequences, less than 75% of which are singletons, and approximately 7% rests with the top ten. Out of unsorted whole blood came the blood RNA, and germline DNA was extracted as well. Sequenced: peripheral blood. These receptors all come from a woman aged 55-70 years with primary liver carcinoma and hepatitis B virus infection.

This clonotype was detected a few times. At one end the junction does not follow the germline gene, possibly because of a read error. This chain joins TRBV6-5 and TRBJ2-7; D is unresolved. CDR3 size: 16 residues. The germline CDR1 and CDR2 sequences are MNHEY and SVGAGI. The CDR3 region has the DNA TGTGCCAACAGTTACTCGGCGGAGTCAGGCTCCTACGAGCAGTACTTC. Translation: CANSYSAESGSYEQYF.

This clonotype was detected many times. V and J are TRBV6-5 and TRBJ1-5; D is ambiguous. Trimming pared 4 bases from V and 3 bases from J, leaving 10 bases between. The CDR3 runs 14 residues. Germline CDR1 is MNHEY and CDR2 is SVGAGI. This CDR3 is CASSFSGSNQPQHF. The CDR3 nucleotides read TGTGCCAGCAGTTTCAGTGGTTCCAATCAGCCCCAGCATTTT.

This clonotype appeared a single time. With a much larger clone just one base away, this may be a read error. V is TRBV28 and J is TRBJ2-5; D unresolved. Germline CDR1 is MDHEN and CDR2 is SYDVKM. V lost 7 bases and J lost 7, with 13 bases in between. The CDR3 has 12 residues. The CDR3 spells CASTWNRGTQYF. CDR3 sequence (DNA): TGTGCCAGCACTTGGAACAGAGGGACCCAGTACTTC.

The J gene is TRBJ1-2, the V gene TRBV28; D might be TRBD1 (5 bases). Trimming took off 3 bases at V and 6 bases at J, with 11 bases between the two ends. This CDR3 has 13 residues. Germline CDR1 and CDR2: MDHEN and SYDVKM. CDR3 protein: CASSFSRDHGYTF. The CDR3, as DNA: TGTGCCAGCAGTTTCAGCAGGGACCATGGCTACACCTTC.

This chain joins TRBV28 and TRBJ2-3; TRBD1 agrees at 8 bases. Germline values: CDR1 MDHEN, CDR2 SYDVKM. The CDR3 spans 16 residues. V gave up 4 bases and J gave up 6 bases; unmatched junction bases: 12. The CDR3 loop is CASSSPDWTGPDTQYF. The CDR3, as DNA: TGTGCCAGCAGTTCCCCCGACTGGACAGGGCCTGATACGCAGTATTTT.

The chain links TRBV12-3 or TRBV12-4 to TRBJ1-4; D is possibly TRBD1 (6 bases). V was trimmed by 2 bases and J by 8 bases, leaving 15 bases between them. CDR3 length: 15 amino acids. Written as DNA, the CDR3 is TGTGCCAGCAGTTTACAGGGACAAATGGGGGAAAAACTGTTTTTT. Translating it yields CASSLQGQMGEKLFF.

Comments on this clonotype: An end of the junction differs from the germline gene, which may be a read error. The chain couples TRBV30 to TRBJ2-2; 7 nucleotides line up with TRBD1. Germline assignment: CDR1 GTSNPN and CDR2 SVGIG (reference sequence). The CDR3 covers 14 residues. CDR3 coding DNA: TGTGCCTGGAGTGGAACAGGGGTGGCCGGGGAGCTGCCTTTT. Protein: CAWSGTGVAGELPF.

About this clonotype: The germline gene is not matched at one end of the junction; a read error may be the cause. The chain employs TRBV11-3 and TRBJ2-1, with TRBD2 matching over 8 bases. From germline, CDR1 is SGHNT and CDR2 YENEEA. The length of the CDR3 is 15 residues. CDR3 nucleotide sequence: TGTACCAGCAGCTTAGAGCCTAGCGGGCTGAATGAGCAGTTCTTC. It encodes CTSSLEPSGLNEQFF.

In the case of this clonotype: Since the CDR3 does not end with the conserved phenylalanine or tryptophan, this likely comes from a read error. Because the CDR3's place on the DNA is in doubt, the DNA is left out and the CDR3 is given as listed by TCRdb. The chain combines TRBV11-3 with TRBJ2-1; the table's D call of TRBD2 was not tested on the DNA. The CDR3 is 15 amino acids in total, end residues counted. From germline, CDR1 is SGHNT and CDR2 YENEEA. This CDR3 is CASSPSGRIYNEHFL.

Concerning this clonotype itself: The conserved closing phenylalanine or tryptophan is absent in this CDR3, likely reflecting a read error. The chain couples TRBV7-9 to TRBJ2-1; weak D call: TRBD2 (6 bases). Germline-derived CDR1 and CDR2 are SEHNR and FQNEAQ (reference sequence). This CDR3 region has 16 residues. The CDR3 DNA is TGTGCCAGCAGCCGCGAAGGACGGAGGGGTTACAATGGGCAGTTCTAC. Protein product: CASSREGRRGYNGQFY.

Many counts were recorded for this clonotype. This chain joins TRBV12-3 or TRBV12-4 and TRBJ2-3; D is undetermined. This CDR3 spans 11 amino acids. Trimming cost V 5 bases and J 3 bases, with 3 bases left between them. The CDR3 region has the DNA TGTGCCAGCAGTAGAACAGATACGCAGTATTTT. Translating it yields CASSRTDTQYF.

The CDR3 DNA follows: TGTGCCAGCAGTCTTACGGAGTCCGGGGAGCTGTTTTTT. It translates to CASSLTESGELFF. The chain employs TRBV13 and TRBJ2-2; D ambiguous. Between the trimmed V and J ends, which lost 6 bases and 6 bases, there was a span of 11 bases. The CDR3 loop spans 13 amino acids. The germline V gene encodes CDR1 PRHDT and CDR2 FYEKMQ (reference sequence).

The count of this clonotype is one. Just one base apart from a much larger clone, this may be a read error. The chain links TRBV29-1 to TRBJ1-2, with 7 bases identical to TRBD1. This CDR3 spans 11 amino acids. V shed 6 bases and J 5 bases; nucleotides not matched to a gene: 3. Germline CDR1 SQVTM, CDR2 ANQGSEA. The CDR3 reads CSVQGSYGYTF. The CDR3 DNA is TGCAGCGTACAGGGGAGTTATGGCTACACCTTC.

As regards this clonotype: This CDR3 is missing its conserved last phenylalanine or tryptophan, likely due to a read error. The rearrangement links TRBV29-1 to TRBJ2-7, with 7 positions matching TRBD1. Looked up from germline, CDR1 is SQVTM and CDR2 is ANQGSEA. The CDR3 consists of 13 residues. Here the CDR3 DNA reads TGCATCGTTGGAACAGGGGCCTCCTACGAGCAGTACTTA. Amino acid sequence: CIVGTGASYEQYL.

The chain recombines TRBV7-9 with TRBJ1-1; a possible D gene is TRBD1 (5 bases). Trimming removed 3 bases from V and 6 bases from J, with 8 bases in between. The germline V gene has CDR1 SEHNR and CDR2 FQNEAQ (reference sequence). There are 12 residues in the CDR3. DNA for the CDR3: TGTGCCAGCAGCTTTGGGGGGGCTGAAGCTTTCTTT. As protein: CASSFGGAEAFF.

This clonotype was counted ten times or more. DNA for the CDR3: TGTGCCATCAGGGTACAGGGGGACACCGGGGAGCTGTTTTTT. Translating it yields CAIRVQGDTGELFF. V is TRBV10-3 and J is TRBJ2-2, with 8 bases lining up with TRBD1. The CDR3 consists of 14 residues. The V and J ends lost 6 bases and 3 bases, in that order; junction bases with no gene match: 3. In germline, CDR1 is ENHRY, CDR2 SYGVKD.

CDR3 loop: CANSRRGQPYEQYF. DNA for the CDR3: TGTGCCAACAGCCGTCGAGGACAGCCCTACGAGCAGTACTTC. This chain joins TRBV28 and TRBJ2-7; D may be TRBD1 (6 bases). Looked up from germline, CDR1 is MDHEN and CDR2 is SYDVKM. The CDR3 covers 14 residues. V shed 10 bases and J shed 2 bases, with 18 bases lying between them. The variable domain in full, completed from reference TRBV28 and TRBJ2-7, reads DVKVTQSSRYLVKRTGEKVFLECVQDMDHENMFWYRQDPGLGLRLIYFSYDVKMKEKGDIPEGYSVSREKKERFSLILESASTNQTSMYLCANSRRGQPYEQYFGPGTRLTVT.

The CDR3 region is CASSLEPRQAHEQYF. Written as DNA, the CDR3 is TGTGCCAGCAGCTTAGAACCCCGGCAGGCCCACGAGCAGTACTTC. The chain employs TRBV11-3 and TRBJ2-7; no firm D call. Per the germline V gene, CDR1 is SGHNT and CDR2 is YENEEA. The CDR3 is 15 residues long. V was cut by 0 bases and J by 5 bases, with 14 bases left in between.

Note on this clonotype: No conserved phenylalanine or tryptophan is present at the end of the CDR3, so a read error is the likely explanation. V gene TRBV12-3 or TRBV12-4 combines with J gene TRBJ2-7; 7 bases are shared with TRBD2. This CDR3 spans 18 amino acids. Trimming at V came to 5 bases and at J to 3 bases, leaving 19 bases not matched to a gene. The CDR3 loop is CASSVGAGRQRGVYEQYY. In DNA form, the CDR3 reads TGTGCCAGCAGTGTAGGGGCTGGGAGGCAACGGGGGGTCTACGAGCAGTACTAC.

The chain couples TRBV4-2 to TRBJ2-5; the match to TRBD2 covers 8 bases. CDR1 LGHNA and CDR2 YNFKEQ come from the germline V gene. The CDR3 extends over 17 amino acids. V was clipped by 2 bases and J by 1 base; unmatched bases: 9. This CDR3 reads CASSQTGTRNLQETQYF. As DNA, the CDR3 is TGTGCCAGCAGCCAAACCGGGACTAGGAATCTCCAAGAGACCCAGTACTTC.

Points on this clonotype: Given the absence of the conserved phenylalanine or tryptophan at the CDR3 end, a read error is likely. CDR3 in amino acids: CASSYSGTSGLTDTQYI. DNA of the CDR3: TGTGCCAGCAGCTACTCCGGGACTAGCGGACTCACGGATACGCAGTATATT. The genes are TRBV11-3 and TRBJ2-3; 11 bases are a match to TRBD2. The germline V gene encodes CDR1 SGHNT and CDR2 YENEEA. The CDR3 length is 17 residues. V lost 4 bases and J lost 6; bases outside the gene matches: 12.

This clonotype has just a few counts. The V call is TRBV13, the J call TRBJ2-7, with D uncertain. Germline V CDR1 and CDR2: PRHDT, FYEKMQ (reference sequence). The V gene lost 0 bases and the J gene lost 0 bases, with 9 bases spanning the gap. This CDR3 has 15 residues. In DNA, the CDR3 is TGTGCCAGCAGCTTAGGGCAGCACTCCTCCTACGAGCAGTACTTC. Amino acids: CASSLGQHSSYEQYF.

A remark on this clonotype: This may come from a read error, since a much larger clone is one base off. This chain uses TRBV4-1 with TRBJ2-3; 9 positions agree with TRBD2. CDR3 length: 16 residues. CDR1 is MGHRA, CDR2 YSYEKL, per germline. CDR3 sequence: CASGQEGASGIDTQYF. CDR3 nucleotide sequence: TGCGCCAGCGGCCAAGAAGGGGCTAGCGGGATTGATACGCAGTATTTT.

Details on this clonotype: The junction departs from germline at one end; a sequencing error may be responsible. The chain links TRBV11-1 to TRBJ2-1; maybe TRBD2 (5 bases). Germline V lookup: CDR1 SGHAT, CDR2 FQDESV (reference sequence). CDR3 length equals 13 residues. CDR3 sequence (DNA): TGTGCCAGTAGCCCACGGGGTTGCAATGAGCACTTCTTC. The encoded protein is CASSPRGCNEHFF.

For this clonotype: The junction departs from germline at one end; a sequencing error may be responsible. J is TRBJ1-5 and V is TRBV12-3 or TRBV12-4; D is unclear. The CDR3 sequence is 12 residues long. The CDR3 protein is CISSLANQPQHF. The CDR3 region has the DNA TGCATCAGCAGTTTGGCTAATCAGCCCCAACATTTT.

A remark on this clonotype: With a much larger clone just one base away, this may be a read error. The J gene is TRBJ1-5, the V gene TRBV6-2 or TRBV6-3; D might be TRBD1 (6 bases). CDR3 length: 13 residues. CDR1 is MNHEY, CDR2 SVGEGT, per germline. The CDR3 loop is CASGYRAGQPQHF. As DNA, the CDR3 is TGTGCCAGCGGTTACAGGGCAGGTCAGCCCCAGCATTTT.

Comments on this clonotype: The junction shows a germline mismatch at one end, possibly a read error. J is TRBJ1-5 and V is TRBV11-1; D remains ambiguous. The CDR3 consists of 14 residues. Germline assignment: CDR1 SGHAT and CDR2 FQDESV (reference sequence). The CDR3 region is CAGSLEGSSQPQHF. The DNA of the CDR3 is TGTGCCGGCAGCTTAGAAGGGAGCAGCCAGCCCCAGCATTTT.

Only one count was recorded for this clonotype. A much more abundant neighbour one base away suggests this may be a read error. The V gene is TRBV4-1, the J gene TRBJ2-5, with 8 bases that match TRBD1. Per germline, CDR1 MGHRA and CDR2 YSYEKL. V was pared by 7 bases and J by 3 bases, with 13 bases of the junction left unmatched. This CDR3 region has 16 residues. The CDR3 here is CASNPFGQGKEETQYF. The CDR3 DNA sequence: TGCGCCAGCAACCCTTTCGGACAGGGTAAAGAAGAGACCCAGTACTTC.

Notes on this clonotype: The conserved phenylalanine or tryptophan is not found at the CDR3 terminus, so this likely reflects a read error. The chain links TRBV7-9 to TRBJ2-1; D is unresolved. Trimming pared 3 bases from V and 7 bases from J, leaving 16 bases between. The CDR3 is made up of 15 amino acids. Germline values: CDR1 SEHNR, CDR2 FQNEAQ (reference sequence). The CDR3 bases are TGTGCCAGCAGCTTGGCAGGTGGGGTTGTTAATGAGCAGTTCTCC. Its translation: CASSLAGGVVNEQFS.

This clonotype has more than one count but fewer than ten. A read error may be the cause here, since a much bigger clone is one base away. The CDR3 nucleotides are TGTGCCAGCAGTGACGTGGAGGGAGGGGGTACTCGGCAGTACTTC. Residues: CASSDVEGGGTRQYF. The V and J genes are TRBV6-1 and TRBJ2-7, with TRBD2 as a possible D gene (7 bases). Between the trimmed V and J ends, which lost 3 bases and 9 bases, there was a span of 21 bases. The CDR3 contains 15 residues. Germline V gives CDR1 MNHNS, CDR2 SASEGT.